The entry that follows covers one TCR beta chain sequence. Per the authors' pipeline: Amplifying reference gene primers gave estimates of nucleated cell counts. The protocol was immunoSEQ multiplex PCR, while the TCRdb copy is restricted to in-frame clones and leaves out a portion. The V and J calls and clone size are taken from that table; D and trimming were inferred from the DNA. Here the sample spans 9,000 to 10,000 clones, around 80% being singletons. The data are from a study of blood T cell repertoires in COVID-19. On the study more broadly: The samples span acute and convalescent COVID-19 from the United States, Italy and Spain. PBMCs, B-cell-depleted T cells, or T cells were the source of the cDNA or gDNA that made up the material.

Sequencing was done on a sample of peripheral blood. This TCR came from a man between 60 and 75 years old with active COVID-19.

Written as DNA, the CDR3 is TGTGCCAGCAGCTTATTGGTGGGACTAGCGGGGGTCACAGATACGCAGTATTTT. Amino acid sequence: CASSLLVGLAGVTDTQYF. The gene calls are TRBV11-2 and TRBJ2-3, with TRBD2 matching 14 bases. CDR3 length: 18 residues. Trimming removed 2 bases from V and 2 bases from J; junction bases left unmatched: 6. Germline V lookup: CDR1 SGHAT, CDR2 FQNNGV.